A single sample gave rise to the 21 T cell receptor beta chains below, sequenced in a study of OX40 agonist ivuxolimab in advanced cancers. TCRdb's table, derived via immunoSEQ multiplex PCR, lists solely in-frame clones and lacks some. The profile shows under 85,000 clones, around 90% of them singletons. The material was CD4+ or CD8+ T cells sorted from blood, obtained in a trial of the OX40 agonist ivuxolimab. All receptors derive from an adult with an advanced solid tumor such as melanoma, head and neck, liver or kidney cancer.

CDR3 sequence reads: CASSEWGSGYTF. The CDR3 nucleotides are TGTGCCAGCAGTGAATGGGGATCGGGCTACACCTTC. The V call is TRBV2, the J call TRBJ1-2; D unclear. CDR1 SNHLY and CDR2 FYNNEI come from the germline V gene. Trimming stripped 2 bases from V and 8 bases from J, with 9 bases between. CDR3 length: 12 residues.

The chain joins TRBV5-5 to TRBJ2-1; possibly TRBD1 for D (5 bases). The V end lost 1 base, the J end lost 4 bases, and 12 bases lay between the germline ends. Germline V gene sequence: CDR1 SGHKS, CDR2 YYEKEE (reference sequence). The CDR3 consists of 15 residues. Here the CDR3 reads CASSLSQGFYNEQFF. For the CDR3, the DNA is TGTGCCAGCAGCTTGAGCCAGGGTTTTTACAATGAGCAGTTCTTC.

This chain joins TRBV19 and TRBJ2-5; possible D gene TRBD1, 6 bases. The V and J ends lost 8 bases and 5 bases respectively, with 12 bases between them. This CDR3 is built from 12 residues. The germline V gene has CDR1 LNHDA and CDR2 SQIVND (reference sequence). The CDR3 sequence: CASSRGTETQYF. The CDR3 region has the DNA TGTGCCAGTTCAAGGGGGACGGAGACCCAGTACTTC.

This rearrangement joins TRBV7-6 to TRBJ2-3; possibly TRBD2 for D (6 bases). The CDR3 runs to 14 residues. The V gene's germline CDR1 is SGHVS and CDR2 FNYEAQ. V shed 1 base and J shed 5 bases, with 10 bases lying between them. CDR3 bases: TGTGCCAGCAGCTTAGGACTAGTGGGAGATACGCAGTATTTT. It is translated as CASSLGLVGDTQYF.

J is TRBJ2-7 and V is TRBV5-8; TRBD1 might be the D (5 bases). The CDR3 spans 14 residues. Trimming pared 4 bases from V and 6 bases from J, leaving 17 bases between. The V gene's germline CDR1 is SGHTS and CDR2 YDEGEE. The CDR3 spells CASSPDPRVLEQYF. The CDR3 coding sequence is TGTGCCAGCAGCCCGGACCCCAGGGTCCTCGAGCAGTACTTC.

This chain connects TRBV5-1 to TRBJ2-1; 7 bases agree with TRBD2. Trimming removed 4 bases from V and 3 bases from J; junction bases left unmatched: 7. The CDR3 runs to 15 residues. Germline V lookup: CDR1 SGHRS, CDR2 YFSETQ. CDR3 nucleotide sequence: TGCGCCAGCAGCCAGAGCGGGATTGACTACAATGAGCAGTTCTTC. This encodes CASSQSGIDYNEQFF.

The chain joins TRBV11-2 to TRBJ2-2; D gene ambiguous. V shed 4 bases and J shed 0 bases, with 12 bases lying between them. In germline, CDR1 is SGHAT, CDR2 FQNNGV. The CDR3 consists of 16 residues. The CDR3 nucleotides read TGTGCCAGCAGCTCCGACCCTGCACCGAACACCGGGGAGCTGTTTTTT. This gives the protein CASSSDPAPNTGELFF.

A single count supports this clone. The gene calls are TRBV4-1 and TRBJ2-1, with 8 positions matching TRBD2. This CDR3 region has 16 residues. V dropped 0 bases and J dropped 8; count of bases not matched to a gene: 9. Germline V gene data show CDR1 as MGHRA and CDR2 as YSYEKL. The CDR3 region is CASSQERGPAGDEQFF. CDR3 DNA sequence: TGCGCCAGCAGCCAAGAGAGGGGCCCAGCGGGGGATGAGCAGTTCTTC.

Of note for this clone: The same CDR3 also results from other DNA sequences found in this sample. The chain links TRBV5-1 to TRBJ2-5; D gene unclear. This CDR3 has 11 residues. The V and J ends lost 4 bases and 3 bases respectively, with 4 bases between them. Germline V lookup: CDR1 SGHRS, CDR2 YFSETQ. CDR3 DNA: TGCGCCAGCAGCCTCGAAGAGACCCAGTACTTC. This gives the protein CASSLEETQYF. Together with reference TRBV5-1 and TRBJ2-5, the CDR3 gives the full variable domain: KAGVTQTPRYLIKTRGQQVTLSCSPISGHRSVSWYQQTPGQGLQFLFEYFSETQRNKGNFPGRFSGRQFSNSRSEMNVSTLELGDSALYLCASSLEETQYFGPGTRLLVL.

The chain couples TRBV12-1 to TRBJ2-1; the DNA was not compared with TRBD2, the D call given in the table. TRBV12-1 corresponds to a pseudogene. The CDR3 loop spans 19 amino acids. The CDR3 sequence is CASSSAGTSGRSSYNEQFF. In DNA, the CDR3 is TGTGCCAGCAGCTCTGCCGGGACTAGCGGGAGGTCCTCCTACAATGAGCAGTTCTTC.

The chain couples TRBV9 to TRBJ2-6; D may correspond to TRBD1 or TRBD2 (5 bases each). V lost 0 bases and J 4 bases, leaving 8 bases between the germline ends. The CDR3 loop spans 15 amino acids. Germline values: CDR1 SGDLS, CDR2 YYNGEE. CDR3: CASSVVGTGANVLTF. In DNA form, the CDR3 reads TGTGCCAGCAGCGTAGTTGGGACCGGGGCCAACGTCCTGACTTTC. Filled out from reference TRBV9 and TRBJ2-6, the complete variable domain reads DSGVTQTPKHLITATGQRVTLRCSPRSGDLSVYWYQQSLDQGLQFLIQYYNGEERAKGNILERFSAQQFPDLHSELNLSSLELGDSALYFCASSVVGTGANVLTFGAGSRLTVL.

The genes are TRBV5-1 and TRBJ1-4; D call uncertain. The length of the CDR3 is 15 residues. Trimming left V 0 bases short and J 0 bases short, with 6 bases between. Germline V lookup: CDR1 SGHRS, CDR2 YFSETQ. Here the CDR3 DNA reads TGCGCCAGCAGCTTGGGAAGGGCAACTAATGAAAAACTGTTTTTT. This translates into CASSLGRATNEKLFF.

The V gene is TRBV15, the J gene TRBJ2-7; 12 nucleotides agree with TRBD2. Germline V gene data show CDR1 as LNHNV and CDR2 as YYDKDF (reference sequence). V lost 4 bases and J lost 4; bases outside the gene matches: 20. The CDR3 contains 20 residues. The CDR3 reads CATSTTGYGLAGGTIYEQYF. DNA of the CDR3: TGTGCCACCAGCACTACAGGGTATGGGCTAGCGGGAGGGACAATTTACGAGCAGTACTTC.

The chain uses TRBV6-6 and TRBJ2-5, with 10 bases that match TRBD1. This CDR3 comprises 13 residues. V was clipped by 6 bases and J by 5 bases; unmatched bases: 3. Looked up from germline, CDR1 is MNHNY and CDR2 is SVGAGI (reference sequence). The DNA for the CDR3 is TGTGCCAGCAGATCGGGACAGGGGGAGACCCAGTACTTC. It translates to CASRSGQGETQYF.

The chain couples TRBV6-1 to TRBJ2-3; D may be TRBD1 (6 bases). This CDR3 spans 16 amino acids. With 4 bases removed from V and 0 bases from J, the gap between germline ends came to 14 bases. Per germline, CDR1 MNHNS and CDR2 SASEGT. The CDR3 here is CASSAFTDSSTDTQYF. In nucleotides, the CDR3 is TGTGCCAGCAGTGCCTTCACGGACAGTAGCACAGATACGCAGTATTTT.

V and J are TRBV5-1 and TRBJ2-1, with TRBD2 matching over 10 bases. CDR3 length equals 14 residues. V was clipped by 5 bases and J by 4 bases; unmatched bases: 3. The germline V gene encodes CDR1 SGHRS and CDR2 YFSETQ. The CDR3 nucleotides are TGCGCCAGCAGGGCTAGCGGGAGTTACAATGAGCAGTTCTTC. It yields the protein CASRASGSYNEQFF.

This chain joins TRBV19 and TRBJ2-5, with D hard to call. V was cut by 1 base and J by 1 base, with 4 bases left in between. The germline V gene has CDR1 LNHDA and CDR2 SQIVND (reference sequence). This CDR3 spans 13 amino acids. The CDR3 nucleotides are TGTGCCAGTAGTATAGGAACCCAAGAGACCCAGTACTTC. This codes for CASSIGTQETQYF.

The chain recombines TRBV5-1 with TRBJ2-1; 9 nucleotides agree with TRBD2. Trimming took 7 bases from V and 0 from J; bases not matched to a gene: 11. The CDR3 is made up of 17 amino acids. Germline V CDR1 and CDR2: SGHRS, YFSETQ. CDR3 nucleotide sequence: TGCGCCAGCTCGAAAGAGGGGCGGGAGGGCTCCTACAATGAGCAGTTCTTC. It yields the protein CASSKEGREGSYNEQFF.

This chain uses TRBV28 with TRBJ2-1; D may be TRBD1 or TRBD2 (7 bases each). CDR3 length: 15 amino acids. V lost 7 bases to trimming and J lost 6 bases, with 19 bases between them. Germline V gene sequence: CDR1 MDHEN, CDR2 SYDVKM. The CDR3 region is CASNSQGRALNEQFF. The CDR3 DNA is TGTGCCAGCAACTCACAGGGGAGGGCCCTCAATGAGCAGTTCTTC.

CDR3 sequence (DNA): TGTGCCTGGAGTAAGGGTCCGGGAGGGGAGACCCAGTACTTC. Its protein is CAWSKGPGGETQYF. This rearrangement joins TRBV30 to TRBJ2-5; 8 nucleotides line up with TRBD2. Per germline, CDR1 GTSNPN and CDR2 SVGIG (reference sequence). The CDR3 runs to 14 residues. V gave up 2 bases and J gave up 5 bases; unmatched junction bases: 7.

A few counts support this clone. The chain recombines TRBV10-2 with TRBJ1-5; no firm D call. This CDR3 is 14 amino acids long. V lost 5 bases to trimming and J lost 5 bases, with 13 bases between them. Germline values: CDR1 WSHSY, CDR2 SAAADI. The CDR3 DNA sequence: TGCGCCAGCAGTTTCGACATAGCCTATCAGCCCCAGCATTTT. Its protein product is CASSFDIAYQPQHF.